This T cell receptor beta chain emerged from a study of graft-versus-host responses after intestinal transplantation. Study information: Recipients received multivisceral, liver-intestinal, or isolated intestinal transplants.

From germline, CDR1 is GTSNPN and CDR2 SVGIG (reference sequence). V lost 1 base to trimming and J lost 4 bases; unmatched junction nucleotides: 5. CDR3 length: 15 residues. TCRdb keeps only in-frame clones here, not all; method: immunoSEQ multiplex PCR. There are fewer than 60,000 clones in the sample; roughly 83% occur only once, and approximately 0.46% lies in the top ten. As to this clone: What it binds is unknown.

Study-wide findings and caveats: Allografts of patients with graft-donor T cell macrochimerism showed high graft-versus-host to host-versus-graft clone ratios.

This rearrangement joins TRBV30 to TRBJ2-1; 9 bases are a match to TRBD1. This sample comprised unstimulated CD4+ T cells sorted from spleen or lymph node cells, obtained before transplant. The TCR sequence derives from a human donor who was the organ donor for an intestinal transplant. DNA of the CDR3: TGTGCCTGGAGTGGGGGGGACAGGGTATACAATGAGCAGTTCTTC. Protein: CAWSGGDRVYNEQFF.